The clone carrying this T cell receptor beta chain was recorded at least ten times. Its specificity is not known. CDR1 SGHDN and CDR2 FVKESK come from the germline V gene. V shed 4 bases, J shed 4 bases, and the junction held 12 bases outside the gene matches. The CDR3 runs 16 residues. The entry originates in a study of T-cell reconstitution after alpha-beta-depleted transplantation in children. A library of TCRbeta sequences, prepared with unique molecular identifiers, was generated. TCRdb re-called the PCR reads through MiXCR, storing one row per CDR3 protein. Of over 150,000 distinct CDR3 sequences in the sample, roughly 10% were seen once. Study-wide points: The authors attributed T-cell counts and diversity one year after transplant mostly to newly produced T cells. From surviving recipient T cells and thymic progenitors came the high day-60 TCRbeta diversity observed in some patients. It was reported that alpha-beta T cells came from several hundred expanded graft clones (about two months after transplant).

The source is a boy younger than 10 with acute myeloid leukemia, due to receive a stem cell transplant. The gene calls are TRBV14 and TRBJ1-1; TRBD1 aligns across 7 bases. The sequences come from PBMCs, collected before TCRalphabeta/CD19-depleted stem cell transplant. The CDR3 DNA reads as TGTGCCAGCAGCCTTCGACAGGGCCCATTAAGCACTGAAGCTTTCTTT. As protein: CASSLRQGPLSTEAFF.